Listed here are 10 T cell receptor beta chains from one sample, sequenced in a study of T-cell memory formation after mild COVID-19. MiXCR was run by TCRdb on the 5' RACE reads, yielding one entry per CDR3 protein. Of around 340,000 distinct CDR3 sequences listed, 15% are singletons. Sequenced input: PBMCs or a T cell subset sorted from them (not recorded which). These receptors were taken from a man in his late teens or twenties who had mild COVID-19 (a few samples of this study predate the infection). Cell type and time point are not known.

This clonotype was seen many times. The chain carries TRBV6-2 or TRBV6-3 and TRBJ1-5, with unresolved D. The CDR3 sequence is 12 residues long. The V and J ends lost 5 bases and 2 bases respectively, with 4 bases between them. Germline CDR1 reads MNHEY; CDR2 reads SVGEGT. The CDR3: CASSIGNQPQHF. In DNA, the CDR3 is TGTGCCAGCAGTATAGGCAATCAGCCCCAGCATTTT.

Ten or more counts support this clonotype. The V and J genes are TRBV5-1 and TRBJ2-5; D is perhaps TRBD2 (5 bases). Germline V gene lookup returns CDR1 SGHRS and CDR2 YFSETQ. CDR3 length: 14 residues. V was clipped by 4 bases and J by 3 bases, with 13 bases between them. CDR3 amino acids: CASSRRGRKETQYF. In DNA, the CDR3 is TGCGCCAGCAGCCGACGGGGAAGGAAAGAGACCCAGTACTTC. Complete variable domain (other parts from reference TRBV5-1 and TRBJ2-5): KAGVTQTPRYLIKTRGQQVTLSCSPISGHRSVSWYQQTPGQGLQFLFEYFSETQRNKGNFPGRFSGRQFSNSRSEMNVSTLELGDSALYLCASSRRGRKETQYFGPGTRLLVL.

The genes are TRBV20-1 and TRBJ2-3; the match to TRBD1 covers 7 bases. V lost 4 bases and J lost 2; bases outside the gene matches: 3. Germline lookup yields CDR1 DFQATT and CDR2 SNEGSKA (reference sequence). The CDR3 contains 13 residues. Here the CDR3 reads CSANQGDTDTQYF. The DNA of the CDR3 is TGCAGTGCTAACCAGGGGGACACAGATACGCAGTATTTT.

This clonotype occurred many times. The V call is TRBV5-1, the J call TRBJ2-5, with a possible D match to TRBD2 (7 bases). Germline CDR1 reads SGHRS; CDR2 reads YFSETQ. This CDR3 has 16 amino acids. V was cut by 0 bases and J by 1 base, with 13 bases left in between. The CDR3 DNA reads TGCGCCAGCAGCTTGGCCGAGGGGGGGATCCAAGAGACCCAGTACTTC. Protein: CASSLAEGGIQETQYF.

This clonotype appeared a few times. This chain uses TRBV6-5 with TRBJ1-2, with D possibly matching TRBD1 (6 bases). This CDR3 contains 14 residues. Trimming left V 4 bases short and J 3 bases short, with 12 bases between. The V gene's germline CDR1 is MNHEY and CDR2 SVGAGI. The DNA for the CDR3 is TGTGCCAGCAGTTCAACAGGGACTCACTATGGCTACACCTTC. Amino acid sequence: CASSSTGTHYGYTF.

This chain links TRBV24-1 with TRBJ1-1; 7 nucleotides agree with TRBD1. This CDR3 is built from 13 residues. The trim removed 5 bases at V and 5 bases at J, leaving 4 bases unmatched. Looked up from germline, CDR1 is KGHDR and CDR2 is SFDVKD. The DNA of the CDR3 is TGTGCCACCAGTGCTAGGGGGCGGACTGAAGCTTTCTTT. It yields the protein CATSARGRTEAFF.

V is TRBV4-1 and J is TRBJ2-2; 10 bases agree with TRBD2. Germline CDR1 MGHRA, CDR2 YSYEKL. This CDR3 is built from 15 residues. The ends lost 3 bases at V and 6 bases at J; junction bases unmatched: 4. The CDR3 region has the DNA TGCGCCAGCAGCCAGAGCGGGGGGGTCGCCGGGGAGCTGTTTTTT. This sequence encodes CASSQSGGVAGELFF.

This clonotype appeared a few times. The J gene is TRBJ1-2, the V gene TRBV5-6, with TRBD1 as a possible D gene (5 bases). CDR1 is SGHDT and CDR2 is YYEEEE in the germline V gene. Between the trimmed V and J ends, which lost 7 bases and 12 bases, there was a span of 19 bases. The CDR3 is made up of 12 amino acids. This CDR3 reads CASGSGGGPNTF. In DNA form, the CDR3 reads TGTGCCAGCGGATCGGGGGGAGGACCCAACACCTTC.

The rearrangement joins TRBV19 to TRBJ1-5; TRBD1 might be the D (5 bases). V gave up 5 bases and J gave up 4 bases, with 18 bases separating them. The CDR3 length is 16 residues. In germline, CDR1 is LNHDA, CDR2 SQIVND (reference sequence). CDR3 coding DNA: TGTGCCAGTAGTTCGGGCCCGGGACGACGGAATCAGCCCCAGCATTTT. This encodes CASSSGPGRRNQPQHF.

V usage is TRBV5-1 and J usage is TRBJ2-3; the D gene is possibly TRBD1 (5 bases). This CDR3 is built from 14 residues. The germline CDR1 and CDR2 sequences are SGHRS and YFSETQ. Trimming took off 5 bases at V and 3 bases at J, with 13 bases between the two ends. CDR3 sequence: CASRSQGLTDTQYF. DNA of the CDR3: TGCGCCAGCAGGAGCCAGGGTCTGACAGATACGCAGTATTTT. The whole variable domain, filled in from reference TRBV5-1 and TRBJ2-3, reads KAGVTQTPRYLIKTRGQQVTLSCSPISGHRSVSWYQQTPGQGLQFLFEYFSETQRNKGNFPGRFSGRQFSNSRSEMNVSTLELGDSALYLCASRSQGLTDTQYFGPGTRLTVL.